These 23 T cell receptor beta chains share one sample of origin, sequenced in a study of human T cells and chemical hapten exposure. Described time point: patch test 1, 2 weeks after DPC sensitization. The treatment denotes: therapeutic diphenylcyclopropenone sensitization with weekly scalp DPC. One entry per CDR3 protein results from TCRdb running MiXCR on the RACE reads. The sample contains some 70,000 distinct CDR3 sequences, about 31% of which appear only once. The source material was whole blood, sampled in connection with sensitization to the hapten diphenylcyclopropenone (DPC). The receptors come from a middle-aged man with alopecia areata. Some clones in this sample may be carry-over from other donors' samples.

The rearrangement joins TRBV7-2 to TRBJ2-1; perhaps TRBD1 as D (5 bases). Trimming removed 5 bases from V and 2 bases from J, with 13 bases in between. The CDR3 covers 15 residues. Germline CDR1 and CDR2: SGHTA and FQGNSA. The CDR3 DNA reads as TGTGCCAGCAGCACGGAACCGACAGCCTACAATGAGCAGTTCTTC. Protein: CASSTEPTAYNEQFF.

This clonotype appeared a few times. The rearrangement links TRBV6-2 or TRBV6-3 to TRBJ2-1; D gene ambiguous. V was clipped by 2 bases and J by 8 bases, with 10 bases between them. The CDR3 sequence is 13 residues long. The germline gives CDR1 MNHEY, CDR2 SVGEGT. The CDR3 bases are TGTGCCAGCAGTTACCGGAAGTGGGATGAGCAGTTCTTC. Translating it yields CASSYRKWDEQFF.

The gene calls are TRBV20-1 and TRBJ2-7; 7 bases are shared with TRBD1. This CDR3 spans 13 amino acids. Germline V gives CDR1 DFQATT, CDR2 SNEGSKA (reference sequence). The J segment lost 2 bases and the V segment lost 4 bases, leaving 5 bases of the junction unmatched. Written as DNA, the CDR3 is TGCAGTGCTATCGACAGGGCCGCCTACGAGCAGTACTTC. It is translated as CSAIDRAAYEQYF.

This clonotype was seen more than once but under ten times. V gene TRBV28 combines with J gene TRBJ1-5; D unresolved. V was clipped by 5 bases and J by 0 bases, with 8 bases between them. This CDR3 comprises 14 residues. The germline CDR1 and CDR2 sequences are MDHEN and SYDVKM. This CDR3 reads CASSPPVSNQPQHF. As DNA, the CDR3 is TGTGCCAGCAGTCCCCCAGTTAGCAATCAGCCCCAGCATTTT.

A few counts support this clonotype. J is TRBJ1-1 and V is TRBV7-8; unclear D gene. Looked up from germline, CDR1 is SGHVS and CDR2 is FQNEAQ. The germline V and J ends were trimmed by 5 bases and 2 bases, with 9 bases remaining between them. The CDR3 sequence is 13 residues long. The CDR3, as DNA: TGTGCCAGCAGCCTTTTTACAAACACTGAAGCTTTCTTT. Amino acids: CASSLFTNTEAFF.

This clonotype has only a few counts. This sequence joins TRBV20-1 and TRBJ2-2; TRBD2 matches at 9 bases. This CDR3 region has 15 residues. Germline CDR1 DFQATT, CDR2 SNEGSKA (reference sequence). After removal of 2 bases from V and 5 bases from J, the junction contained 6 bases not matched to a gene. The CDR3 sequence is CSARIAGAGTGELFF. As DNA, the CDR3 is TGCAGTGCTAGAATAGCGGGGGCTGGGACCGGGGAGCTGTTTTTT.

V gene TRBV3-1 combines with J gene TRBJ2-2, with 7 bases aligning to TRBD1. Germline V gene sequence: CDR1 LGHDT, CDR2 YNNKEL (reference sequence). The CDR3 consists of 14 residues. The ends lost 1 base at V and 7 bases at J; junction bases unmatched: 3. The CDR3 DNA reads TGTGCCAGCAGCCAAGTTGGGACAGACGGGGAGCTGTTTTTT. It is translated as CASSQVGTDGELFF.

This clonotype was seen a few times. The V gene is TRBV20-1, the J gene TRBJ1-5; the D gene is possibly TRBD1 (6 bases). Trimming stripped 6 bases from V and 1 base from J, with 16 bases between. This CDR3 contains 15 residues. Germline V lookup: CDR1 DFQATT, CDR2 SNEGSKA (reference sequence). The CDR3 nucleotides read TGCAGTGCCAGCCGAGCCAGGGGAAGCAATCAGCCCCAGCATTTT. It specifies CSASRARGSNQPQHF.

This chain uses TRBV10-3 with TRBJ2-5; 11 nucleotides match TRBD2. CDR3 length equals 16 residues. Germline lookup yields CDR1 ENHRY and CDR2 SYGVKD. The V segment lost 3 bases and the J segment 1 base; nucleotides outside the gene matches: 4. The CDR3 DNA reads TGTGCCATCAGTGACACTAGCGGGAGTCCCCAAGAGACCCAGTACTTC. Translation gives CAISDTSGSPQETQYF.

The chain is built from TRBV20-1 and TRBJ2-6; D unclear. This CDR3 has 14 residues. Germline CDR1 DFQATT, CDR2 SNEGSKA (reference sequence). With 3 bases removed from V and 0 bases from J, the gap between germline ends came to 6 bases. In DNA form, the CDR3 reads TGCAGTGCTAGTTTCAGCTCTGGGGCCAACGTCCTGACTTTC. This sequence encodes CSASFSSGANVLTF.

As DNA, the CDR3 is TGTGCCAGCAGGACAGGGACCAATCAGCCCCAGCATTTT. It specifies CASRTGTNQPQHF. This chain links TRBV28 with TRBJ1-5; 7 bases match TRBD1. Germline values: CDR1 MDHEN, CDR2 SYDVKM. The CDR3 runs to 13 residues. V lost 6 bases to trimming and J lost 3 bases; unmatched junction nucleotides: 2.

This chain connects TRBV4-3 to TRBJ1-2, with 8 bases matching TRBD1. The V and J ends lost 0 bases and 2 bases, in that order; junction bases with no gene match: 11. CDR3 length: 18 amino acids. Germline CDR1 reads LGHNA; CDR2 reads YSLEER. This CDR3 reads CASSQEGRDRMGNYGYTF. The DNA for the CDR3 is TGCGCCAGCAGCCAAGAGGGGCGGGACAGGATGGGAAACTATGGCTACACCTTC.

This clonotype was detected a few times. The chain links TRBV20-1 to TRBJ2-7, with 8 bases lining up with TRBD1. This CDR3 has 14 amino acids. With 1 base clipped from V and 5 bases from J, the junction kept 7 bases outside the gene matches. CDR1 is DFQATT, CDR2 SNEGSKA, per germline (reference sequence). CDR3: CSARGQGAFNEQYF. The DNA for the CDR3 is TGCAGTGCTAGAGGGCAGGGGGCGTTCAACGAGCAGTACTTC.

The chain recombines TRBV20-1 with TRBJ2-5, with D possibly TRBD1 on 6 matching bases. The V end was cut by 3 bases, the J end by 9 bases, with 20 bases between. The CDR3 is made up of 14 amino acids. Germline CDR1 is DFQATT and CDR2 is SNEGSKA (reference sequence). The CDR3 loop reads CSARSGDATLAQYF. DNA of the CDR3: TGCAGTGCTAGGTCAGGGGACGCAACCTTGGCCCAGTACTTC.

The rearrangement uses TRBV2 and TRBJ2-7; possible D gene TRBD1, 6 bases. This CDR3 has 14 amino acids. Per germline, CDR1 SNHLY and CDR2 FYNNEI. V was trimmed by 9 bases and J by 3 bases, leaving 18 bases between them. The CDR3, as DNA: TGTGCCAGTGCTCAGGGGCGATCCCTCTACGAGCAGTACTTC. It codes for CASAQGRSLYEQYF.

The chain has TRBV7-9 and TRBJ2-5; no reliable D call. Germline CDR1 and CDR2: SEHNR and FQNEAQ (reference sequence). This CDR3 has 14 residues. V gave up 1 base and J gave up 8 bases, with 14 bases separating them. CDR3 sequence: CASSLGSTRVTQYF. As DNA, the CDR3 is TGTGCCAGCAGCTTAGGGAGTACAAGAGTAACCCAGTACTTC.

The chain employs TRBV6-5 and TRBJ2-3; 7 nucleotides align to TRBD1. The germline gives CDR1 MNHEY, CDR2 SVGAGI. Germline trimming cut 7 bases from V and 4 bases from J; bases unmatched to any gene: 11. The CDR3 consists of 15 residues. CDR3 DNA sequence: TGTGCCAGCAACTACGGCAGGGGGATGGCAGATACGCAGTATTTT. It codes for CASNYGRGMADTQYF.

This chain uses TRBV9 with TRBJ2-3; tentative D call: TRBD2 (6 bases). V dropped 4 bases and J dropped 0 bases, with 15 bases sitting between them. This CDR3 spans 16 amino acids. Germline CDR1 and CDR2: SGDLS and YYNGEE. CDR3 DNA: TGTGCCAGCAGCCCTTCGGGAGCGGGTAGCACAGATACGCAGTATTTT. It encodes CASSPSGAGSTDTQYF.

The CDR3 sequence: CAISGEGVSTDTQYF. CDR3 sequence (DNA): TGTGCCATCAGTGGCGAGGGGGTCAGCACAGATACGCAGTATTTT. The J gene is TRBJ2-3, the V gene TRBV10-3, with D possibly being TRBD1 (6 bases). Germline V gene sequence: CDR1 ENHRY, CDR2 SYGVKD. V was cut by 4 bases and J by 0 bases, with 11 bases left in between. The CDR3 runs 15 residues.

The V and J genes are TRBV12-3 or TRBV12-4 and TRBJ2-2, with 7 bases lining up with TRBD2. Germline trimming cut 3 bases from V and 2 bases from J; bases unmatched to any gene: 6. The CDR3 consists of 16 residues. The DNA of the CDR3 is TGTGCCAGCAGTTTGGGACTAACGGGAAACACCGGGGAGCTGTTTTTT. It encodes CASSLGLTGNTGELFF.

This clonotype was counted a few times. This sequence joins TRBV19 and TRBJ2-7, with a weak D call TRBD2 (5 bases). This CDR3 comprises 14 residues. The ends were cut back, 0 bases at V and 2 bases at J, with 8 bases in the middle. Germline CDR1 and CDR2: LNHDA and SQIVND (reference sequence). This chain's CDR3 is CASSIDRRTYEQYF. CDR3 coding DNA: TGTGCCAGTAGTATAGATCGGAGGACCTACGAGCAGTACTTC.

DNA for the CDR3: TGTGCCAGCAGTGAACCCATGGTGGCGGGCGACCAAGAGACCCAGTACTTC. Translated, it gives CASSEPMVAGDQETQYF. The chain is built from TRBV25-1 and TRBJ2-5; possible D gene TRBD2, 5 bases. V lost 2 bases, J lost 0 bases, and 16 bases lay in between. Germline CDR1 and CDR2: MGHDK and SYGVNS. This CDR3 contains 17 residues. The variable domain in full, completed from reference TRBV25-1 and TRBJ2-5, reads EADIYQTPRYLVIGTGKKITLECSQTMGHDKMYWYQQDPGMELHLIHYSYGVNSTEKGDLSSESTVSRIRTEHFPLTLESARPSHTSQYLCASSEPMVAGDQETQYFGPGTRLLVL.

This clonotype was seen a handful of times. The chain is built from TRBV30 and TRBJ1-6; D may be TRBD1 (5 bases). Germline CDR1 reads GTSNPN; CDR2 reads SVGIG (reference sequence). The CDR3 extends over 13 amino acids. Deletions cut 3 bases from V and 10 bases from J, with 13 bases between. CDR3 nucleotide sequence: TGTGCCTGGAGAGGGGACGTGGGATCACCCCTCCACTTT. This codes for CAWRGDVGSPLHF.